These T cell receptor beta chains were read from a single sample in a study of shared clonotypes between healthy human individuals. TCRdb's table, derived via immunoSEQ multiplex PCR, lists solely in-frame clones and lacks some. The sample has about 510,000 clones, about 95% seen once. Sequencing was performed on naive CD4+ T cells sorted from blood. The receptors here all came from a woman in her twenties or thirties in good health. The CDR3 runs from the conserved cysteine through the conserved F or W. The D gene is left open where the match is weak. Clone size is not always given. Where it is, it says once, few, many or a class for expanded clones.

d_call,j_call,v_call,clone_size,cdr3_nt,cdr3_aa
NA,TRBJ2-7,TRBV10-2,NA,TGCGCCAGCAGTGATGGACAGTCCTACGAGCAGTACTTC,CASSDGQSYEQYF
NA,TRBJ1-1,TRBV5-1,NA,TGCGCCAGCAGCGGAGACAGAGGAAACACTGAAGCTTTCTTT,CASSGDRGNTEAFF
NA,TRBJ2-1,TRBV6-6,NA,TGTGCCAGCAGTTACTCGGAGTTGTTATACAATGAGCAGTTCTTC,CASSYSELLYNEQFF
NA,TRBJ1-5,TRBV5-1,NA,TGCGCCAGCAGCGAACAGGGTGGGGGCAATCAGCCCCAGCATTTT,CASSEQGGGNQPQHF
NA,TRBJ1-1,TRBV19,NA,TGTGCCAGTAGTACCCGGACAGCCCCTCTTTATAACACTGAAGCTTTCTTT,CASSTRTAPLYNTEAFF
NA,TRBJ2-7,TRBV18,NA,TGTGCCAGCTCACCAGGTCTTACCGGGAGCAGCGACGAGCAGTACTTC,CASSPGLTGSSDEQYF
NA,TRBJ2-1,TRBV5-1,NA,TGCGCCAGTCTACAGACGTTGGGCGACAATGAGCAGTTCTTC,CASLQTLGDNEQFF
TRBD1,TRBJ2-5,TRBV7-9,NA,TGTGCCAGCAGCCCTTGGACAGGGGGCGTTGGAGAGACCCAGTACTTC,CASSPWTGGVGETQYF
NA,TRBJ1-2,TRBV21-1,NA,TGTGCCAGCACCGAAAAGGGACAGGGGGGGAACTATGGCTACACCTTC,CASTEKGQGGNYGYTF
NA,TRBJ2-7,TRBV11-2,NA,TGTGCCAGCAGCTTAGATAGGGGGAGGGCCCCCTACGAGCAGTACTTC,CASSLDRGRAPYEQYF
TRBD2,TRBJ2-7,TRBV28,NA,TGTGCCAGCAGTTCCCCGGGCGGGAGTGTTGACGAGCAGTACTTC,CASSSPGGSVDEQYF
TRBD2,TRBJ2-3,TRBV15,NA,TGTGCCACCAGCAGAGATTCATGGGCTAGCGGGAGCACAGATACGCAGTATTTT,CATSRDSWASGSTDTQYF
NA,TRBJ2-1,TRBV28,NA,TGTGCCAGCAGTTTAAGGGCACAGACTAGTCGTTACAATGAGCAGTTCTTC,CASSLRAQTSRYNEQFF
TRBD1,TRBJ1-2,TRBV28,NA,TGTGCCAGCAGCCGCGGGACAGGAGTTAAGTCCTACACCTTC,CASSRGTGVKSYTF
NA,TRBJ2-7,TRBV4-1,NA,TGCGCCAGCAGCCAAGATTGGACGGTGCCTGGCGACGAGCAGTACTTC,CASSQDWTVPGDEQYF
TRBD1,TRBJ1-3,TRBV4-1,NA,TGCGCCAGCAGCCAAGCCGGGACAGGGGGAAACACCATATATTTT,CASSQAGTGGNTIYF
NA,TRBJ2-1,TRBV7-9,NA,TGTGCCAGCAGCTCCCCCGGAAGGGCCAAGAATGAGCAGTTCTTC,CASSSPGRAKNEQFF
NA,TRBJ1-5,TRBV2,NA,TGTGCCAGCAGTGACCAGGGGCAGGTTGATGAGCATTTT,CASSDQGQVDEHF
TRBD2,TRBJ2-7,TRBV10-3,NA,TGTGCCACCGGGGGACTAGCGGGAGGCCACGAGCAGTACTTC,CATGGLAGGHEQYF
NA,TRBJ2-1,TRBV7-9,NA,TGTGCCAGCAGCCCCATTGGACTCCCTGAGCAGTTCTTC,CASSPIGLPEQFF
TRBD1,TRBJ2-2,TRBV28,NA,TGTGCCAGCCGACAGGGGGCCGGGGAGCTGTTTTTT,CASRQGAGELFF
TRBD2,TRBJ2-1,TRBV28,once,TGTGCCAGCCCCTCAAATAGCGGGAGGGTTAATGAGCAGTTCTTC,CASPSNSGRVNEQFF
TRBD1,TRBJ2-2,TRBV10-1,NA,TGCGCCAGCAGTGAGTCCTTTCGGACAGGGATCACCGGGGAGCTGTTTTTT,CASSESFRTGITGELFF
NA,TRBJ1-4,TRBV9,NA,TGTGCCAGCAGCGGAGGACGAGGGAAGGAAAAACTGTTTTTT,CASSGGRGKEKLFF
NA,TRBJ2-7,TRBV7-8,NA,TGTGCCAGCAGCCGTAGGCGGGATAACTACGAGCAGTACTTC,CASSRRRDNYEQYF
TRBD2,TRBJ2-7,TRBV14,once,TGTGCCAGCAGCCAAGCCACGGGACTAGCGGGAGTAAAGTACTTC,CASSQATGLAGVKYF
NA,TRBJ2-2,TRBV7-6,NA,TGTGCCAGCAGCTTATCACCTAGCCTGAACACCGGGGAGCTGTTTTTT,CASSLSPSLNTGELFF
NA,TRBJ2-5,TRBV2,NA,TGTGCCAGCAGTGAAGCGCTTCGAGGAGCGGGCGGGGAGACCCAGTACTTC,CASSEALRGAGGETQYF
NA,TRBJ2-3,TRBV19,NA,TGTGCCAGTAGTATCCTCCCTATAGGGGGGTTGAGGGATACGCAGTATTTT,CASSILPIGGLRDTQYF
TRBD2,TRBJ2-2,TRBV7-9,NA,TGTGCCAGCAGCCGGGGACTAGCGGGAGTCACCGGGGAGCTGTTTTTT,CASSRGLAGVTGELFF
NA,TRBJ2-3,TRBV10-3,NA,TGTGCCATCAAAGCAGGGATGGCAGATACGCAGTATTTT,CAIKAGMADTQYF
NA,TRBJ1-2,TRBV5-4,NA,TGTGCCAGCAGCTCGACAGGACCGGCCGGCTACACCTTC,CASSSTGPAGYTF
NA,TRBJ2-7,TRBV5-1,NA,TGCGCCAGCATGGGACGTAGCTCCTACGAGCAGTACTTC,CASMGRSSYEQYF
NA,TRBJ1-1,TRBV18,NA,TGTGCCAGCTCACCCGGAGTGAACACTGAAGCTTTCTTT,CASSPGVNTEAFF
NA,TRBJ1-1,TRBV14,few,TGTGCCAGCAGCCAAGAGAGGCTCATGAACACTGAAGCTTTCTTT,CASSQERLMNTEAFF
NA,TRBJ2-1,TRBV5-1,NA,TGCGCCAGCAGTGGGGGGACCTCCTACAATGAGCAGTTCTTC,CASSGGTSYNEQFF
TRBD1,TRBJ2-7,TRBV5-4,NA,TGTGCCAGCAGGGGGGGACAGGGGTCTCGAGAGCAGTACTTC,CASRGGQGSREQYF
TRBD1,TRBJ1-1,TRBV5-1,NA,TGCGCCAGCAGCTGGGGACAGGGTCTGAACACTGAAGCTTTCTTT,CASSWGQGLNTEAFF
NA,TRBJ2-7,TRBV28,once,TGTGCCAGCAGGAGGGGACGGGCCGTCGAGCAGTACTTC,CASRRGRAVEQYF
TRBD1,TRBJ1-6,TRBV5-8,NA,TGTGCCAGCAGCTTGGGGACAGGGGATAATTCACCCCTCCACTTT,CASSLGTGDNSPLHF
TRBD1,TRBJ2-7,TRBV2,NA,TGTGCCAGCAGTTGGGACAGTACCTACGAGCAGTACTTC,CASSWDSTYEQYF
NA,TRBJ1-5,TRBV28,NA,TGTGCCAGCAGACGGGGGCTGAGCAATCAGCCCCAGCATTTT,CASRRGLSNQPQHF
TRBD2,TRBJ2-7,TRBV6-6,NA,TGTGCCAGCAAACCTAGCGGCTCCTACGAGCAGTACTTC,CASKPSGSYEQYF
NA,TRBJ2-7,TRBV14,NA,TGTGCCAGCGGGGCGTTATTCTACGAGCAGTACTTC,CASGALFYEQYF
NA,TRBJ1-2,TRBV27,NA,TGTGCCAGCAGTTTACTCGGGCTTGAACCCGGTCGGAACTATGGCTACACCTTC,CASSLLGLEPGRNYGYTF
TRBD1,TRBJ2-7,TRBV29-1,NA,TGCAGCGTCTCGACAGGGCCCCTGGAGCAGTACTTC,CSVSTGPLEQYF
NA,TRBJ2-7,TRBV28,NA,TGTGCCAGCAGTTTACAAGGTATACTGGACCCGCCAACGGGGCAGTACTTC,CASSLQGILDPPTGQYF
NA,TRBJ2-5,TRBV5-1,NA,TGCGCCAGCAGCCCCCGCCGCGGGGAGACCCAGTACTTC,CASSPRRGETQYF
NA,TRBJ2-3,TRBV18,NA,TGTGCCAGCTCACCCCGAGGGGGAGATACGCAGTATTTT,CASSPRGGDTQYF
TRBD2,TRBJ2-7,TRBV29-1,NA,TGCAGCGTTGTAGTAGCGGGAGCCTACGAGCAGTACTTC,CSVVVAGAYEQYF
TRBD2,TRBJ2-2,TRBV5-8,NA,TGTGCCAGCAGCTGGGCGGCTGTCGCGGCTAGCGGGAACACCGGGGAGCTGTTTTTT,CASSWAAVAASGNTGELFF
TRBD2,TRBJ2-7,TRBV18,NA,TGTGCCAGCTCACCGGGACTAGCCTGGGACGAGCAGTACTTC,CASSPGLAWDEQYF
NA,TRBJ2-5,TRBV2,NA,TGTGCCAGCAGTTCGGACAGCCAAGAGACCCAGTACTTC,CASSSDSQETQYF
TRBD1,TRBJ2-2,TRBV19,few,TGTGCCAGTAGATCCAACAGGGGGCGTCTATACACCGGGGAGCTGTTTTTT,CASRSNRGRLYTGELFF
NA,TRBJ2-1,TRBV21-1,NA,TGTGCCAGCAGCAAAGAGTCGAGAGCGCAGCACCACAATGAGCAGTTCTTC,CASSKESRAQHHNEQFF
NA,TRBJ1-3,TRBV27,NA,TGTGCCAGCAGTCCCGGCCTACGGGGTCCTGGAAACACCATATATTTT,CASSPGLRGPGNTIYF
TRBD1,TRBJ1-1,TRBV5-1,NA,TGCGCCAGCACTACACTACAGGGGGACACTGAAGCTTTCTTT,CASTTLQGDTEAFF
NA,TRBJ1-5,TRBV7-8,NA,TGTGCCAGCAGCTTACGGGGCAGGGAATATAGCAATCAGCCCCAGCATTTT,CASSLRGREYSNQPQHF